The T cell receptor beta chain under discussion was sequenced for a study of PD-1 blockade in classical Hodgkin lymphoma (dated by TCRdb to the early 2020s). At the level of the whole study: Nivolumab dosing was 3 mg/kg intravenously every 2 weeks, continuing until either disease progression or unacceptable toxicity. The study used TCR beta sequencing and CyTOF to define a peripheral blood immune signature of response to PD-1 blockade in classical Hodgkin lymphoma. Study-wide findings and limitations: Only a single clinical trial cohort was studied, and what caused the repertoire differences, possibly disease activity or prior therapy, remained undefined. Baseline TCR diversity was reported as lower in newly diagnosed patients than in healthy donors, and lower still in relapsed/refractory patients. Lower diversity was observed in patients in whom nivolumab was started less than 1 year after ASCT, and these patients were excluded from later analyses so that confounding by immune reconstitution would be avoided. A significant rise by C4D1 was seen in CD4+ but not CD8+ TCR diversity (p=0.0027 vs p=0.16), with the rise being most apparent in complete responders (p=0.02). Baseline diversity similar to that of newly diagnosed patients was observed in trial patients achieving complete response, whereas significantly lower diversity was observed in partial responders and progressors.

Genomic DNA was isolated using the Qiagen DNeasy kit from unsorted PBMCs as well as from negatively selected CD4+ and CD8+ fractions. TCR beta CDR3 regions were amplified by immunoSEQ multiplex PCR using primers annealing to V and J segments. A synthetic immune receptor repertoire was used to minimize amplification bias, and any remaining bias was removed computationally after sequencing. Under the source paper's analysis protocol: Custom Python scripts were used to quantify repertoire diversity as the Shannon entropy index. Unsorted, CD4+ and CD8+ repertoires were examined separately, except in combined analyses, for which CD4+ and CD8+ sequences were merged in silico. A clone was considered expanded if an increase in frequency of at least 2-fold after treatment relative to C1D1 was found, and a pseudocount of 0.5 was applied to clones undetected at baseline. Singleton clones were defined as clones with 0 or 1 copy at C1D1, and non-singleton clones were defined as clones with 2 or more copies. Clones expanded in unsorted samples were annotated as CD4+, CD8+ or unknown by matching protein sequences in sorted samples from the same patient. Diversity changes from C1D1 to C4D1 were tested in paired samples using Wilcoxon tests. In TCRdb, the immuneACCESS table is reduced to in-frame sequences with V and J assigned. These tables do not hold every clone; where another copy was compared, an unresolved V gene accounts for under half, and the others remain unexplained. V, J and clone size reflect that table, while D and trimming were determined from the DNA. Within this sample are roughly 55,000 clones, with roughly 80% of them counted one time only. The ten largest clones add up to approximately 15% of the sample.

The junction shows trimming of 2 bases on V and 1 base on J, and the gene matches do not reach 4 bases of it. Including the terminal cysteine and phenylalanine, the CDR3 comprises 15 residues. Left in the record is the CDR3 DNA by itself, 45 bases read in frame from the first base. Per the germline V gene, SGHRS is the CDR1 and YFSETQ is the CDR2. Of note for this clone: The target of this receptor is not known. No per-base quality is available; no much larger clone lies one base away.

What the time point label conveys for this sample: cycle 1 day 1 (C1D1), immediately before nivolumab initiation. Relapse after autologous stem cell transplantation had occurred in all trial patients, and cohorts A, B and C were distinguished by prior brentuximab vedotin exposure. The trial cohort was composed of 55 to 65 patients with relapsed/refractory classical Hodgkin lymphoma, for whom complete response, partial response or progressive disease was recorded as best overall response. Trial patients were treated with single-agent nivolumab in the multi-cohort phase II CheckMate 205 trial. An independent review committee assessed best overall response using the 2007 International Working Group response criteria. Trial PBMCs were collected immediately before nivolumab initiation (C1D1) and during therapy at cycle 2 day 1 and cycle 4 day 1. After peripheral blood was drawn into 8 mL Vacutainer Cell Preparation Tubes, PBMCs were isolated by centrifugation and then cryopreserved.

The chain links TRBV5-1 with TRBJ2-5, with TRBD1 identical over 8 junction bases. This specimen was peripheral blood mononuclear cells (PBMCs), taken at baseline. This TCR was recovered from a human donor with classical Hodgkin lymphoma. The CDR3 is CASSLGQGLQETQYF. The nucleotide sequence reads TGCGCCAGCAGCTTAGGACAGGGCCTCCAAGAGACCCAGTACTTC.